The 21 T cell receptor beta chains below come from one sample, sequenced in a study of T cell responses to AZD1222 COVID-19 vaccine. The repertoire was sequenced with immunoSEQ multiplex PCR; TCRdb's copy has only in-frame clones and lacks some. In the table there are 150,000 to 200,000 clones, 90% of which are singletons. Sample: peripheral blood, taken on day 0 of AZD1222 vaccination. The receptors originated from an adult in good health.

This chain uses TRBV19 with TRBJ1-5; 8 bases align to TRBD1. Trimming removed 0 bases from V and 7 bases from J; junction bases left unmatched: 8. The germline CDR1 and CDR2 sequences are LNHDA and SQIVND (reference sequence). This CDR3 is 16 amino acids long. CDR3 DNA: TGTGCCAGTAGTATAGACCATGGACAGGGAAAGCAGCCCCAGCATTTT. Translating it yields CASSIDHGQGKQPQHF.

CDR3 DNA: TGTGCCAGCAGCCAGGCTACAGGGGGCGGGAACACTGAAGCTTTCTTT. Residues: CASSQATGGGNTEAFF. The chain links TRBV4-2 to TRBJ1-1; 9 bases map to TRBD1. The germline V gene encodes CDR1 LGHNA and CDR2 YNFKEQ. The CDR3 is 16 amino acids. Germline trimming cut 3 bases from V and 1 base from J; bases unmatched to any gene: 6.

The CDR3 bases are TGTGCCAGCAGTTTAACAGGGGCCGACTATGGCTACACCTTC. Its translation is CASSLTGADYGYTF. The J gene is TRBJ1-2, the V gene TRBV28, with TRBD1 identical over 7 bases. This CDR3 is built from 14 residues. From germline, CDR1 is MDHEN and CDR2 SYDVKM. V dropped 2 bases and J dropped 3; count of bases not matched to a gene: 3.

V and J are TRBV7-3 and TRBJ2-3, with 7 bases that match TRBD1. The CDR3 runs 15 residues. After removal of 5 bases from V and 1 base from J, the junction contained 6 bases not matched to a gene. CDR1 and CDR2 from the germline V gene are SGHTA and FQGTGA. The CDR3 spells CASSDQTGRTDTQYF. The CDR3 nucleotides read TGTGCCAGCAGCGACCAGACAGGGCGCACAGATACGCAGTATTTT. Using reference TRBV7-3 and TRBJ2-3 for the parts outside the CDR3, the full variable domain is GAGVSQTPSNKVTEKGKYVELRCDPISGHTALYWYRQSLGQGPEFLIYFQGTGAADDSGLPNDRFFAVRPEGSVSTLKIQRTERGDSAVYLCASSDQTGRTDTQYFGPGTRLTVL.

CDR3 in amino acids: CASSTILGEHYGYTF. The CDR3 DNA reads TGTGCCAGCAGCACCATCCTAGGGGAGCACTATGGCTACACCTTC. The genes are TRBV5-8 and TRBJ1-2; TRBD1 is a possible D gene (5 bases). The CDR3 is 15 residues long. The germline gives CDR1 SGHTS, CDR2 YDEGEE. Trimming took 4 bases from V and 3 from J, leaving 16 bases between them.

V usage is TRBV9 and J usage is TRBJ2-2; D call uncertain. V was cut by 0 bases and J by 4 bases, with 4 bases left in between. Germline V gives CDR1 SGDLS, CDR2 YYNGEE. The CDR3 runs 13 residues. Written as DNA, the CDR3 is TGTGCCAGCAGCGTAGGATTCACCGGGGAGCTGTTTTTT. This encodes CASSVGFTGELFF.

The rearrangement uses TRBV6-1 and TRBJ1-1, with D perhaps matching TRBD1 (5 bases). The CDR3 loop spans 16 amino acids. CDR1 MNHNS and CDR2 SASEGT come from the germline V gene. Trimming removed 0 bases at V and 4 bases at J, with 15 bases between. CDR3 residues: CASSEALGGLGTEAFF. The DNA of the CDR3 is TGTGCCAGCAGTGAAGCGCTCGGGGGTTTGGGCACTGAAGCTTTCTTT.

In its sample, this clone was seen once. The chain employs TRBV9 and TRBJ1-4, with 9 positions matching TRBD1. The V gene's germline CDR1 is SGDLS and CDR2 YYNGEE. The CDR3 totals 15 residues. V gave up 4 bases and J gave up 2 bases; unmatched junction bases: 3. The CDR3 nucleotides are TGTGCCAGCAGCCTTGGACAGGGGACTAATGAAAAACTGTTTTTT. Its translation: CASSLGQGTNEKLFF.

V is TRBV11-2 and J is TRBJ2-1; TRBD2 might be the D (5 bases). The length of the CDR3 is 14 residues. Trimming shortened V by 3 bases and J by 10 bases, and 16 bases separated the two germline ends. The germline gives CDR1 SGHAT, CDR2 FQNNGV. This chain's CDR3 is CASSFTSRGMEQFF. CDR3 sequence (DNA): TGTGCCAGCAGCTTTACTAGTCGGGGTATGGAGCAGTTCTTC.

This chain uses TRBV3-1 (or the pseudogene TRBV3-2) with TRBJ2-3; the D gene could be TRBD1 or TRBD2 (5 bases each). Germline V gives CDR1 LGHDT, CDR2 YNNKEL (reference sequence). CDR3 length: 20 residues. V dropped 4 bases and J dropped 4 bases, with 30 bases sitting between them. In nucleotides, the CDR3 is TGTGCCAGCAGCCCTCTCACCCCGGGGCTAGTCCTGGGATGGGCAGATACGCAGTATTTT. It translates to CASSPLTPGLVLGWADTQYF.

This sequence joins TRBV18 and TRBJ2-7; 10 bases map to TRBD1. The germline V gene encodes CDR1 KGHSH and CDR2 LQKENI. The CDR3 has 14 residues. The J segment lost 4 bases and the V segment lost 6 bases, leaving 6 bases of the junction unmatched. CDR3 coding DNA: TGTGCCAGCTCCCGACAGGGGGCGGGTTACGAGCAGTACTTC. This encodes CASSRQGAGYEQYF.

J is TRBJ2-1 and V is TRBV6-5; TRBD2 agrees at 7 bases. This CDR3 is 13 amino acids long. Germline-derived CDR1 and CDR2 are MNHEY and SVGAGI. After removal of 5 bases from V and 7 bases from J, the junction contained 5 bases not matched to a gene. The CDR3 DNA reads as TGTGCCAGCAGTAGACTAGCTCATAATGAGCAGTTCTTC. It yields the protein CASSRLAHNEQFF.

This clone was observed once. This sequence joins TRBV10-3 and TRBJ2-3, with unresolved D. The CDR3 extends over 11 amino acids. In germline, CDR1 is ENHRY, CDR2 SYGVKD. The V end was cut by 10 bases, the J end by 4 bases, with 9 bases between. The CDR3 DNA reads as TGTGCCAGCAAGTACGCAGATACGCAGTATTTT. Its translation is CASKYADTQYF.

The V call is TRBV7-2, the J call TRBJ2-1, with D tentatively TRBD2 (6 bases). Trimming cost V 7 bases and J 3 bases, with 16 bases left between them. The germline V gene encodes CDR1 SGHTA and CDR2 FQGNSA. CDR3 size: 15 residues. CDR3 amino acids: CASTRGASVYNEQFF. CDR3 bases: TGTGCCAGCACCCGCGGGGCTAGCGTCTACAATGAGCAGTTCTTC.

The chain joins TRBV28 to TRBJ1-5; perhaps TRBD1 as D (5 bases). CDR3 size: 16 residues. Germline values: CDR1 MDHEN, CDR2 SYDVKM. Trimming stripped 5 bases from V and 1 base from J, with 15 bases between. CDR3 DNA: TGTGCCAGCAGTCCGCCGGCGGGACGGAGCAATCAGCCCCAGCATTTT. Translated: CASSPPAGRSNQPQHF. The full variable domain, in which reference TRBV28 and TRBJ1-5 provide the parts outside the CDR3, is DVKVTQSSRYLVKRTGEKVFLECVQDMDHENMFWYRQDPGLGLRLIYFSYDVKMKEKGDIPEGYSVSREKKERFSLILESASTNQTSMYLCASSPPAGRSNQPQHFGDGTRLSIL.

The chain is built from TRBV6-2 or TRBV6-3 and TRBJ1-2, with 11 bases lining up with TRBD1. This CDR3 is built from 16 residues. J was trimmed by 3 bases and V by 0 bases; bases with no gene match: 3. The V gene's germline CDR1 is MNHEY and CDR2 SVGEGT. CDR3 loop: CASSYSWTGGDYGYTF. The CDR3, as DNA: TGTGCCAGCAGTTACTCATGGACAGGGGGCGACTATGGCTACACCTTC.

This chain uses TRBV11-1 with TRBJ2-5; TRBD1 agrees at 10 bases. The ends lost 5 bases at V and 5 bases at J; junction bases unmatched: 5. Germline CDR1 reads SGHAT; CDR2 reads FQDESV (reference sequence). The CDR3 is 14 residues long. CDR3: CASSPGQGVETQYF. CDR3 in DNA: TGTGCCAGCAGCCCCGGACAGGGGGTTGAGACCCAGTACTTC.

DNA for the CDR3: TGTGCCAGCAGAGAGACAGGGTCTAACTATGGCTACACCTTC. Translation: CASRETGSNYGYTF. This chain uses TRBV2 with TRBJ1-2; 7 bases agree with TRBD1. The CDR3 spans 14 residues. Germline lookup yields CDR1 SNHLY and CDR2 FYNNEI. J was trimmed by 0 bases and V by 6 bases; bases with no gene match: 4.

This rearrangement joins TRBV11-2 to TRBJ2-2; D call uncertain. Germline-derived CDR1 and CDR2 are SGHAT and FQNNGV. The CDR3 sequence is 16 residues long. Trimming cost V 1 base and J 4 bases, with 13 bases left between them. This CDR3 reads CASSLGRVDGTGELFF. For the CDR3, the DNA is TGTGCCAGCAGCTTAGGTCGGGTCGACGGCACCGGGGAGCTGTTTTTT.

The chain combines TRBV3-1 (or the pseudogene TRBV3-2) with TRBJ1-4; 9 nucleotides line up with TRBD1. The CDR3 is 19 amino acids. Trimming took 1 base from V and 0 from J; bases not matched to a gene: 9. Germline values: CDR1 LGHDT, CDR2 YNNKEL (reference sequence). The CDR3 coding sequence is TGTGCCAGCAGCCAAGTGGGGACAGGGCTGAACTCAACTAATGAAAAACTGTTTTTT. Translation: CASSQVGTGLNSTNEKLFF.

The CDR3 DNA follows: TGTGCCACCAGCCCGAAGAACACCGGGGAGCTGTTTTTT. Translating gives CATSPKNTGELFF. The chain couples TRBV15 to TRBJ2-2; no firm D call. Trimming pared 5 bases from V and 1 base from J, leaving 5 bases between. Looked up from germline, CDR1 is LNHNV and CDR2 is YYDKDF (reference sequence). This CDR3 region has 13 residues.